These T cell receptor beta chains were read from a single sample in a study of cytomegalovirus exposure and HLA in healthy donors. Measured with immunoSEQ multiplex PCR; TCRdb has only the in-frame clones, and not every one. The profile shows tens of thousands of clones, 82% of them singletons. Sample: PBMCs. These receptors were taken from a woman between 18 and 30 years old in good health and CMV-seropositive. CDR3s include the opening cysteine and the closing phenylalanine or tryptophan. A D gene is named only where the DNA matches it firmly. Clone size is stated in some rows and not others, as once, few, many or a class when expanded.

length,D,size,J,V,CDR3,DNA
15,TRBD1,-,TRBJ1-6,TRBV5-1,CASSLYGTGDSPLHF,TGCGCCAGCAGCTTGTATGGGACAGGGGATTCACCCCTCCACTTT
14,-,-,TRBJ1-2,TRBV5-1,CASSLAAVFYGYTF,TGCGCCAGCAGCTTGGCCGCGGTCTTCTATGGCTACACCTTC
12,-,-,TRBJ1-1,TRBV2,CASGLQGSEAFF,TGTGCCAGCGGATTACAGGGTAGTGAAGCTTTCTTT
15,TRBD1,-,TRBJ2-7,TRBV4-3,CASSLGTGAPYEQYF,TGCGCCAGCAGCCTAGGGACAGGGGCCCCCTACGAGCAGTACTTC
14,-,few,TRBJ1-5,TRBV30,CAWSVGGAGQPQHF,TGTGCCTGGAGTGTCGGGGGGGCTGGGCAGCCCCAGCATTTT
11,-,-,TRBJ2-5,TRBV19,CASSIRETQYF,TGTGCCAGTAGTATCCGAGAGACCCAGTACTTC
16,-,-,TRBJ2-7,TRBV21-1,CASTKGTGGPTCEQYF,TGTGCCAGCACCAAGGGGACAGGGGGGCCGACGTGCGAGCAGTACTTC
14,TRBD2,-,TRBJ2-5,TRBV7-3,CASSLRGGRETQYF,TGTGCCAGCAGCCTTCGGGGGGGCCGAGAGACCCAGTACTTC
17,TRBD2,-,TRBJ2-1,TRBV7-3,CASSLLGTSGGYNEQFF,TGTGCCAGCAGCTTATTGGGGACTAGCGGGGGGTACAATGAGCAGTTCTTC
16,TRBD2,-,TRBJ2-2,TRBV18,CASSPLAGGETGELFF,TGTGCCAGCTCACCCCTCGCGGGGGGCGAAACCGGGGAGCTGTTTTTT
16,TRBD2,-,TRBJ2-5,TRBV5-1,CASSLLLAGEGETQYF,TGCGCCAGCAGCTTGCTACTAGCGGGAGAGGGAGAGACCCAGTACTTC
17,-,-,TRBJ1-5,TRBV19,CASSPRSGTGYNQPQHF,TGTGCCAGTAGTCCAAGGTCGGGGACTGGGTACAATCAGCCCCAGCATTTT
19,-,-,TRBJ1-1,TRBV7-2,CASSLQPNGFRSGEIAAFF,TGTGCCAGCAGCCTACAACCGAATGGCTTTAGGTCAGGGGAGATTGCAGCTTTCTTT
13,-,few,TRBJ1-4,TRBV6-5,CASSYGSNEKLFF,TGTGCCAGCAGTTATGGGAGTAATGAAAAACTGTTTTTT
15,TRBD2,once,TRBJ2-7,TRBV6-6,CASSPEAGGWYEQYF,TGTGCCAGCAGCCCTGAAGCGGGAGGTTGGTACGAGCAGTACTTC
16,-,-,TRBJ2-2,TRBV7-9,CSSSLRVAGNTGELFF,TGTTCCAGCAGCTTGAGGGTTGCGGGAAACACCGGGGAGCTGTTTTTT
13,-,-,TRBJ2-7,TRBV21-1,CASLDRRPYEQYF,TGTGCCAGCTTGGACAGGAGACCATACGAGCAGTACTTC
16,TRBD1,-,TRBJ1-2,TRBV6-5,CASSYTRTGGNYGYTF,TGTGCCAGCAGTTACACCCGGACAGGGGGCAACTATGGCTACACCTTC
14,-,-,TRBJ2-7,TRBV7-9,CASSLELRNYEQYF,TGTGCCAGCAGCTTAGAATTGAGGAACTACGAGCAGTACTTC
14,-,-,TRBJ2-1,TRBV5-8,CASHSGQGDNEQFF,TGTGCCAGCCACTCAGGGCAGGGTGACAATGAGCAGTTCTTC
15,TRBD2,-,TRBJ2-3,TRBV5-1,CASSPPAGPTDTQYF,TGCGCCAGCAGCCCCCCAGCGGGACCCACAGATACGCAGTATTTT
15,-,-,TRBJ2-1,TRBV27,CASSLSGTPYNEQFF,TGTGCCAGCAGTTTATCTGGGACTCCTTACAATGAGCAGTTCTTC
15,TRBD1,few,TRBJ2-7,TRBV6-1,CASSESGDSSYEQYF,TGTGCCAGCAGTGAAAGTGGGGACAGCTCCTACGAGCAGTACTTC
17,TRBD2,-,TRBJ2-5,TRBV7-8,CASRHAPGLATRETQYF,TGTGCCAGCAGACATGCGCCGGGACTAGCGACAAGAGAGACCCAGTACTTC
13,-,-,TRBJ2-1,TRBV28,CASSLEGLNEQFF,TGTGCCAGCAGTTTAGAGGGCCTCAATGAGCAGTTCTTC
17,-,few,TRBJ2-1,TRBV28,CASSSPSGTPPYNEQFF,TGTGCCAGCAGCTCCCCGTCCGGGACACCTCCCTACAATGAGCAGTTCTTC
14,TRBD1,once,TRBJ1-5,TRBV6-5,CASSGDRRNQPQHF,TGTGCCAGCAGCGGGGACAGGCGGAATCAGCCCCAGCATTTT
16,TRBD1,-,TRBJ2-1,TRBV30,CAWSGSGQWSINEQFF,TGTGCCTGGAGTGGGTCGGGACAGTGGTCTATTAATGAGCAGTTCTTC
16,TRBD1,-,TRBJ2-3,TRBV6-6,CASSGGTGASTDTQYF,TGTGCCAGCAGTGGGGGGACAGGGGCGAGCACAGATACGCAGTATTTT
13,-,-,TRBJ2-7,TRBV28,CASLGGATYEQYF,TGTGCCAGCCTTGGAGGCGCGACCTACGAGCAGTACTTC
15,TRBD1,-,TRBJ2-1,TRBV6-6,CASSYSDRGPNEQFF,TGTGCCAGCAGTTACTCGGACAGGGGCCCCAATGAGCAGTTCTTC
14,-,-,TRBJ2-7,TRBV7-9,CSSSLPGFAYEQYF,TGTTCCAGCAGCTTACCGGGGTTTGCCTACGAGCAGTACTTC
14,TRBD1,-,TRBJ1-1,TRBV5-1,CASSLTGANTEAFF,TGCGCCAGCAGCTTGACAGGGGCGAACACTGAAGCTTTCTTT
15,TRBD1,-,TRBJ2-7,TRBV10-3,CAISDPGQGSNEQYF,TGTGCCATCAGTGATCCGGGACAGGGCAGCAACGAGCAGTACTTC
15,-,-,TRBJ2-1,TRBV21-1,CASSKGGGSYNEQFF,TGTGCCAGCAGCAAAGGGGGGGGTTCCTACAATGAGCAGTTCTTC
14,TRBD1,-,TRBJ1-2,TRBV19,CASTLTGATYGYTF,TGTGCCAGTACCCTAACAGGGGCGACCTATGGCTACACCTTC
15,TRBD2,-,TRBJ2-7,TRBV7-9,CASSPLAGALYEQYF,TGTGCCAGCAGCCCGCTAGCGGGAGCGCTCTACGAGCAGTACTTC
12,-,-,TRBJ2-3,TRBV2,CASSTSTDTQYF,TGTGCCAGCAGCACTAGCACAGATACGCAGTATTTT
14,-,-,TRBJ1-2,TRBV4-1,CASSFDRRRDGYTF,TGCGCCAGCAGCTTCGACAGGAGGAGAGATGGCTACACCTTC
14,TRBD1,-,TRBJ1-2,TRBV6-5,CASRTTGGNYGYTF,TGTGCCAGCAGGACGACAGGGGGCAACTATGGCTACACCTTC
14,-,-,TRBJ1-5,TRBV19,CASNSRGGWQPQHF,TGTGCCAGTAACTCTAGGGGGGGCTGGCAGCCCCAGCATTTT
16,TRBD1,once,TRBJ2-7,TRBV7-2,CASSLFHGQGADEQYF,TGTGCCAGCAGCTTGTTTCACGGACAGGGGGCGGACGAGCAGTACTTC
15,TRBD2,-,TRBJ2-2,TRBV7-3,CASSLAGGNTGELFF,TGTGCCAGCAGCCTAGCGGGGGGGAACACCGGGGAGCTGTTTTTT
14,-,once,TRBJ2-1,TRBV7-2,CASSLVGRGNEQFF,TGTGCCAGCAGCTTAGTTGGCAGGGGCAATGAGCAGTTCTTC
14,-,-,TRBJ2-1,TRBV6-5,CASSPDTVYNEQFF,TGTGCCAGCAGTCCGGACACCGTATACAATGAGCAGTTCTTC
16,-,-,TRBJ2-5,TRBV28,CASSSFGTARISAQYF,TGTGCCAGCAGTTCGTTTGGAACTGCCCGGATCAGCGCCCAGTACTTC
14,-,-,TRBJ1-1,TRBV14,CASSHLTANTEAFF,TGTGCCAGCAGCCATCTTACAGCAAACACTGAAGCTTTCTTT
14,TRBD1,once,TRBJ2-7,TRBV9,CASSVGTASYEQYF,TGTGCCAGCAGCGTCGGGACAGCCTCCTACGAGCAGTACTTC
14,-,-,TRBJ2-3,TRBV29-1,CSVVGLASVDTQYF,TGCAGCGTTGTAGGTCTAGCCAGTGTAGATACGCAGTATTTT
17,-,-,TRBJ1-5,TRBV19,CASSIVTGSDNRQPQHF,TGTGCCAGTAGTATAGTAACAGGGTCCGACAATCGTCAGCCCCAGCATTTT
22,TRBD2,-,TRBJ2-4,TRBV28,CASSLQKWGLLAGGPPKNIQYF,TGTGCCAGCAGCCTCCAGAAGTGGGGGTTGCTAGCGGGAGGGCCTCCCAAAAACATTCAGTACTTC
18,-,-,TRBJ1-4,TRBV7-8,CASSFYPPSGRGNEKLFF,TGTGCCAGCAGCTTCTACCCTCCTAGTGGAAGGGGAAATGAAAAACTGTTTTTT
16,TRBD1,once,TRBJ2-4,TRBV13,CASSSQGALAKNIQYF,TGTGCCAGCAGCTCCCAGGGGGCCTTGGCCAAAAACATTCAGTACTTC